The 11 T cell receptor beta chains reported below all come from one sample, sequenced in a study of Ad26.COV2.S vaccination and SARS-CoV-2 variants. Method: immunoSEQ multiplex PCR; TCRdb's copy keeps in-frame clones and lacks some. The sample holds 380,000 or so clones, 83% seen once. The treatment is: about 20 received Ad26.COV2.S at low or high dose, single or two shots; roughly five received placebo; per-sample allocation not given. It was on day 63 after the first vaccine or placebo injection that samples were taken. This material consisted of peripheral blood, taken in a trial of Ad26.COV2.S vaccine versus placebo. The receptors shown here come from a person aged 18 to 65 who received the Ad26.COV2.S COVID-19 vaccine or a placebo.

This sequence joins TRBV4-3 and TRBJ1-1, with no clear D. Trimming cost V 1 base and J 1 base, with 13 bases left between them. Germline CDR1 reads LGHNA; CDR2 reads YSLEER. The CDR3 contains 16 residues. The CDR3 bases are TGCGCCAGCAGCCAAGGAACGAGGGCAGCGAACACTGAAGCTTTCTTT. This codes for CASSQGTRAANTEAFF.

The rearrangement links TRBV7-2 to TRBJ1-5; no reliable D call. The CDR3 spans 14 residues. The germline CDR1 and CDR2 sequences are SGHTA and FQGNSA. V lost 3 bases and J 1 base, leaving 7 bases between the germline ends. The CDR3 protein is CASSFRWSNQPQHF. CDR3 bases: TGTGCCAGCAGCTTCAGGTGGAGCAATCAGCCCCAGCATTTT.

The chain employs TRBV6-5 and TRBJ2-7; TRBD1 matches at 8 bases. Germline CDR1 reads MNHEY; CDR2 reads SVGAGI. V dropped 2 bases and J dropped 3; count of bases not matched to a gene: 9. This CDR3 contains 16 residues. CDR3 bases: TGTGCCAGCAGTTACGCTAAGGGACAGGCAAACTACGAGCAGTACTTC. Translated: CASSYAKGQANYEQYF.

V is TRBV6-6 and J is TRBJ1-4, with 11 nucleotides matching TRBD1. Trimming took 6 bases from V and 11 from J; bases not matched to a gene: 8. Germline loops: CDR1 MNHNY, CDR2 SVGAGI (reference sequence). This CDR3 is 14 amino acids long. The CDR3 DNA sequence: TGTGCCAGCAGCCGGGACAGGGGGACGGGTAAACTGTTTTTT. Translated: CASSRDRGTGKLFF.

The chain uses TRBV18 and TRBJ2-2; D not resolved. The V and J ends lost 3 bases and 0 bases respectively, with 5 bases between them. This CDR3 comprises 14 residues. In germline, CDR1 is KGHSH, CDR2 LQKENI. In DNA, the CDR3 is TGTGCCAGCTCACCGATAACGAACACCGGGGAGCTGTTTTTT. It encodes CASSPITNTGELFF.

In its sample, this clone was seen a few times. The chain is built from TRBV5-4 and TRBJ2-7; D may be TRBD1 or TRBD2 (5 bases each). V lost 0 bases to trimming and J lost 3 bases, with 13 bases between them. The CDR3 is 15 amino acids. CDR1 and CDR2 from the germline V gene are SGHNT and YYREEE (reference sequence). In DNA, the CDR3 is TGTGCCAGCAGCTTGGGAGGGACCCGCGGCTACGAGCAGTACTTC. Translated: CASSLGGTRGYEQYF.

The rearrangement uses TRBV2 and TRBJ1-1; D possibly corresponds to TRBD1 (5 bases). The CDR3 loop spans 14 amino acids. Germline V gene lookup returns CDR1 SNHLY and CDR2 FYNNEI. The germline V and J ends were trimmed by 4 bases and 4 bases, with 13 bases remaining between them. The CDR3 loop reads CASSVDPRGTEAFF. In nucleotides, the CDR3 is TGTGCCAGCAGTGTGGACCCGAGGGGCACTGAAGCTTTCTTT.

The rearrangement links TRBV28 to TRBJ1-5; D is possibly TRBD1 (6 bases). Looked up from germline, CDR1 is MDHEN and CDR2 is SYDVKM. The CDR3 covers 15 residues. Deletions cut 3 bases from V and 6 bases from J, with 15 bases between. In DNA form, the CDR3 reads TGTGCCAGCAGTTTTCCACAGGGAGGACGTCAGCCCCAGCATTTT. Protein sequence: CASSFPQGGRQPQHF.

J is TRBJ2-5 and V is TRBV25-1; D is ambiguous. This CDR3 has 13 amino acids. Germline lookup yields CDR1 MGHDK and CDR2 SYGVNS. The V end was cut by 0 bases, the J end by 1 base, with 3 bases between. CDR3 nucleotide sequence: TGTGCCAGCAGTGAATATTTCCAAGAGACCCAGTACTTC. Amino acids: CASSEYFQETQYF.

This chain connects TRBV9 to TRBJ1-1; TRBD1 matches 11 bases. J was trimmed by 4 bases and V by 0 bases; bases with no gene match: 2. CDR3 size: 15 residues. CDR1 SGDLS and CDR2 YYNGEE come from the germline V gene. The CDR3 sequence is CASSVAGTGGTEAFF. CDR3 nucleotide sequence: TGTGCCAGCAGCGTAGCGGGGACAGGGGGCACTGAAGCTTTCTTT.

The J gene is TRBJ2-1, the V gene TRBV4-1, with 7 bases lining up with TRBD2. The germline CDR1 and CDR2 sequences are MGHRA and YSYEKL. The V segment lost 0 bases and the J segment 2 bases; nucleotides outside the gene matches: 10. The CDR3 is 18 residues long. The CDR3 region is CASSQDPIAGHPYNEQFF. The CDR3 bases are TGCGCCAGCAGCCAAGACCCGATAGCGGGTCACCCCTACAATGAGCAGTTCTTC.